This T cell receptor beta chain was sequenced in a study of cytomegalovirus exposure and HLA in healthy donors. Whole-study results and caveats: The authors considered a cluster of highly shared sequence variants likely to be a sequencing artifact.

CDR1 is SGHRS and CDR2 is YFSETQ in the germline V gene. V lost 2 bases and J 10 bases, leaving 15 bases between the germline ends. There are 13 residues in the CDR3. As to this clone: Its target is not known.

60 Vbeta and 13 Jbeta primers were used in PCR. This table comes from immunoSEQ multiplex PCR, and its TCRdb copy is limited to in-frame clones, with some not included. The sample holds around 110,000 clones, about 76% seen once. The V gene is TRBV5-1, the J gene TRBJ1-2; D ambiguous. The sample comprised PBMCs. The TCR sequence derives from a woman aged 25 to 39 in good health and CMV-seronegative. The CDR3 is CASSFSTEEDYTF. In nucleotides, the CDR3 is TGCGCCAGCAGCTTTAGTACAGAGGAGGACTACACCTTC. Filled out from reference TRBV5-1 and TRBJ1-2, the complete variable domain reads KAGVTQTPRYLIKTRGQQVTLSCSPISGHRSVSWYQQTPGQGLQFLFEYFSETQRNKGNFPGRFSGRQFSNSRSEMNVSTLELGDSALYLCASSFSTEEDYTFGSGTRLTVV.